Below are 32 T cell receptor beta chains sequenced from a single sample in a study of early T cells in non-severe SARS-CoV-2 infection. TCRdb called the 5' RACE reads again in MiXCR, with one record for every CDR3 protein. The sample has 35,000 to 55,000 distinct CDR3 sequences, 20% to 25% seen once. The material sequenced was whole blood, taken at baseline. Receptors were obtained from an adult who was a healthcare worker with PCR-confirmed SARS-CoV-2 infection or an uninfected control (not recorded which).

CDR3 in DNA: TGTGCCAGCAGCACGCGACAGCTGCCCTACAATGAGCAGTTCTTC. Residues: CASSTRQLPYNEQFF. This sequence joins TRBV11-3 and TRBJ2-1; D is possibly TRBD1 (5 bases). The CDR3 has 15 amino acids. V shed 5 bases and J shed 2 bases, with 13 bases lying between them. Looked up from germline, CDR1 is SGHNT and CDR2 is YENEEA.

This clonotype was found a few times. The rearrangement joins TRBV6-2 or TRBV6-3 to TRBJ2-7; D gene uncertain. Trimming took 6 bases from V and 3 from J, leaving 12 bases between them. The CDR3 has 13 amino acids. Germline V gene lookup returns CDR1 MNHEY and CDR2 SVGEGT. The chain's CDR3 is CASRTRGFYEQYF. As DNA, the CDR3 is TGTGCCAGCAGAACTCGCGGATTCTACGAGCAGTACTTC.

This sequence joins TRBV6-2 or TRBV6-3 and TRBJ1-6; D is undetermined. CDR1 is MNHEY, CDR2 SVGEGT, per germline. The length of the CDR3 is 11 residues. Trimming pared 6 bases from V and 8 bases from J, leaving 5 bases between. The chain's CDR3 is CASRTYSPLHF. The CDR3 DNA is TGTGCCAGCAGGACTTATTCACCCCTCCACTTT.

The chain combines TRBV7-9 with TRBJ1-2, with D hard to call. The CDR3 length is 16 residues. Trimming removed 3 bases from V and 1 base from J, with 15 bases in between. CDR1 is SEHNR, CDR2 FQNEAQ, per germline (reference sequence). CDR3 nucleotide sequence: TGTGCCAGCAGCTTCGCTGGAACAGAGGTTAACTATGGCTACACCTTC. Translated: CASSFAGTEVNYGYTF.

This clonotype has at least ten counts. The chain couples TRBV7-6 to TRBJ2-2; D is ambiguous. V lost 3 bases and J lost 8, with 7 bases in between. This CDR3 comprises 12 residues. Germline CDR1 reads SGHVS; CDR2 reads FNYEAQ. CDR3 residues: CASSFPLGELFF. Written as DNA, the CDR3 is TGTGCCAGCAGCTTTCCCTTGGGGGAGCTGTTTTTT.

This clonotype was counted between two and nine times. The chain employs TRBV5-1 and TRBJ2-2, with D hard to call. Germline V gives CDR1 SGHRS, CDR2 YFSETQ. The V and J ends lost 4 bases and 5 bases respectively, with 12 bases between them. CDR3 size: 14 residues. CDR3: CASSPYGPTGELFF. Written as DNA, the CDR3 is TGCGCCAGCAGCCCCTACGGACCGACCGGGGAGCTGTTTTTT.

V and J are TRBV7-6 and TRBJ2-5; 9 bases line up with TRBD2. J lost 4 bases, V lost 0 bases, and 6 bases had no gene match. The CDR3 consists of 16 residues. Germline lookup yields CDR1 SGHVS and CDR2 FNYEAQ. CDR3 loop: CASSLAGSGGGETQYF. CDR3 nucleotides: TGTGCCAGCAGCTTAGCAGGTAGCGGGGGAGGAGAGACCCAGTACTTC.

This clonotype appeared a few times. Here the CDR3 DNA reads TGCAGTGCTGTCGAGTGGGGGCTTGGCTATGGCTACACCTTC. This encodes CSAVEWGLGYGYTF. This chain uses TRBV20-1 with TRBJ1-2, with a possible D match to TRBD1 (6 bases). Germline V CDR1 and CDR2: DFQATT, SNEGSKA (reference sequence). The CDR3 length is 14 residues. The V end lost 5 bases, the J end lost 4 bases, and 17 bases lay between the germline ends.

This rearrangement joins TRBV5-1 to TRBJ2-1; the match to TRBD2 covers 9 bases. The length of the CDR3 is 15 residues. Germline V CDR1 and CDR2: SGHRS, YFSETQ. Trimming cost V 2 bases and J 5 bases; bases outside gene matches: 5. The CDR3 spells CASSFLAGANNEQFF. Here the CDR3 DNA reads TGCGCCAGCAGCTTCTTAGCGGGGGCAAACAATGAGCAGTTCTTC.

This clonotype was counted between two and nine times. This sequence joins TRBV10-3 and TRBJ1-5; the D gene is possibly TRBD1 (5 bases). Trimming removed 3 bases from V and 4 bases from J, with 16 bases in between. Germline V lookup: CDR1 ENHRY, CDR2 SYGVKD. CDR3 length: 16 residues. The CDR3 region is CAISDKGSSGNQPQHF. Here the CDR3 DNA reads TGTGCCATCAGTGACAAGGGGAGCAGTGGGAATCAGCCCCAGCATTTT.

The rearrangement links TRBV3-1 to TRBJ1-2; TRBD1 is a possible D gene (6 bases). The CDR3 runs to 14 residues. CDR1 is LGHDT and CDR2 is YNNKEL in the germline V gene (reference sequence). Trimming removed 1 base at V and 5 bases at J, with 11 bases between. The CDR3 region has the DNA TGTGCCAGCAGCCAAGGACAGGCGGGGTATGGCTACACCTTC. Protein product: CASSQGQAGYGYTF.

The chain uses TRBV6-1 and TRBJ1-5; D gene uncertain. CDR3 length equals 13 residues. The germline V and J ends were trimmed by 5 bases and 1 base, with 6 bases remaining between them. Germline CDR1 and CDR2: MNHNS and SASEGT. CDR3 in amino acids: CASSSRSNQPQHF. The DNA of the CDR3 is TGTGCCAGCAGTTCTCGAAGCAATCAGCCCCAGCATTTT.

This chain joins TRBV9 and TRBJ1-2; TRBD1 might be the D (5 bases). The CDR3 sequence is 15 residues long. The germline gives CDR1 SGDLS, CDR2 YYNGEE. V lost 3 bases, J lost 6 bases, and 18 bases lay in between. CDR3 nucleotide sequence: TGTGCCAGCAGCGAGACAGACAGCAAGATAGATGGCTACACCTTC. It translates to CASSETDSKIDGYTF.

The chain links TRBV18 to TRBJ1-1, with 7 bases fitting TRBD1. This CDR3 comprises 15 residues. Trimming removed 3 bases from V and 2 bases from J; junction bases left unmatched: 6. Germline V gene data show CDR1 as KGHSH and CDR2 as LQKENI. For the CDR3, the DNA is TGTGCCAGCTCACCTTGGCGGGACAGAAACACTGAAGCTTTCTTT. Protein product: CASSPWRDRNTEAFF.

This chain links TRBV11-2 with TRBJ1-1; D unclear. Germline V CDR1 and CDR2: SGHAT, FQNNGV. The V end was cut by 4 bases, the J end by 1 base, with 13 bases between. The CDR3 sequence is 15 residues long. CDR3 coding DNA: TGTGCCAGCAGCTCGACCATGACGGGGAACACTGAAGCTTTCTTT. Amino acids: CASSSTMTGNTEAFF.

This clonotype was seen a few times. CDR3 sequence reads: CSARVERGGLHEQYF. CDR3 DNA sequence: TGCAGTGCTAGAGTGGAGCGGGGGGGCCTCCACGAGCAGTACTTC. The genes are TRBV20-1 and TRBJ2-7; TRBD2 aligns across 10 bases. Germline assignment: CDR1 DFQATT and CDR2 SNEGSKA (reference sequence). This CDR3 is 15 amino acids long. V lost 1 base to trimming and J lost 5 bases; unmatched junction nucleotides: 8.

The chain combines TRBV6-6 with TRBJ1-6, with 7 positions matching TRBD1. Germline loops: CDR1 MNHNY, CDR2 SVGAGI (reference sequence). Trimming at V came to 2 bases and at J to 5 bases, leaving 6 bases not matched to a gene. The CDR3 has 16 residues. CDR3 DNA sequence: TGTGCCAGCAGTTACACACCCGGGACAGATAATTCACCCCTCCACTTT. Its protein is CASSYTPGTDNSPLHF.

The rearrangement uses TRBV7-2 and TRBJ2-7; a weak D match, TRBD2 (5 bases). Trimming removed 0 bases at V and 4 bases at J, with 16 bases between. This CDR3 spans 16 amino acids. Germline V CDR1 and CDR2: SGHTA, FQGNSA. In DNA, the CDR3 is TGTGCCAGCAGCTTAGCGGAGGCAGCGCTACCGTACGAGCAGTACTTC. Amino acids: CASSLAEAALPYEQYF.

This clonotype showed up just a few times. The chain carries TRBV5-4 and TRBJ1-2; D gene ambiguous. V lost 3 bases to trimming and J lost 4 bases, with 13 bases between them. The CDR3 is 14 amino acids. Germline CDR1 SGHNT, CDR2 YYREEE (reference sequence). The CDR3 region is CASSSDPEGYGYTF. In nucleotides, the CDR3 is TGTGCCAGCAGCTCTGACCCCGAGGGCTATGGCTACACCTTC.

This chain links TRBV18 with TRBJ1-1; 7 positions match TRBD1. The CDR3 loop spans 18 amino acids. Trimming took 4 bases from V and 0 from J; bases not matched to a gene: 14. Looked up from germline, CDR1 is KGHSH and CDR2 is LQKENI. CDR3 residues: CASSHQISRDRLNTEAFF. The CDR3 DNA follows: TGTGCCAGCTCACACCAAATATCCAGGGACAGATTGAACACTGAAGCTTTCTTT.

This clonotype was counted a single time. The chain combines TRBV19 with TRBJ2-2; 8 positions agree with TRBD2. The CDR3 contains 14 residues. Germline-derived CDR1 and CDR2 are LNHDA and SQIVND (reference sequence). The trim removed 3 bases at V and 5 bases at J, leaving 2 bases unmatched. The CDR3 coding sequence is TGTGCCAGTAGTATGCGGGGGGAAACCGGGGAGCTGTTTTTT. Residues: CASSMRGETGELFF.

This clonotype was observed a handful of times. The genes are TRBV4-1 and TRBJ2-3, with 14 bases matching TRBD2. Germline CDR1 is MGHRA and CDR2 is YSYEKL. The V segment lost 3 bases and the J segment 0 bases; nucleotides outside the gene matches: 8. The CDR3 contains 19 residues. CDR3 amino acids: CASSQTGLAGDSSTDTQYF. The CDR3, as DNA: TGCGCCAGCAGCCAGACGGGACTAGCGGGGGATTCTAGCACAGATACGCAGTATTTT.

This clonotype was counted at least ten times. This chain connects TRBV7-9 to TRBJ2-2, with D perhaps TRBD1 (6 bases). V lost 10 bases and J 0 bases, leaving 12 bases between the germline ends. This CDR3 has 14 amino acids. Germline V gene data show CDR1 as SEHNR and CDR2 as FQNEAQ (reference sequence). DNA of the CDR3: TGTGCCACTTCCGGACAGACGAACACCGGGGAGCTGTTTTTT. This sequence encodes CATSGQTNTGELFF. The variable domain in full, with the rest retrieved from reference TRBV7-9 and TRBJ2-2, is DTGVSQNPRHKITKRGQNVTFRCDPISEHNRLYWYRQTLGQGPEFLTYFQNEAQLEKSRLLSDRFSAERPKGSFSTLEIQRTEQGDSAMYLCATSGQTNTGELFFGEGSRLTVL.

V gene TRBV4-1 combines with J gene TRBJ2-3; TRBD2 aligns across 8 bases. The V and J ends lost 1 base and 4 bases, in that order; junction bases with no gene match: 4. Germline lookup yields CDR1 MGHRA and CDR2 YSYEKL. This CDR3 has 15 amino acids. DNA for the CDR3: TGCGCCAGCAGCCAAGTGGGACTAGAGCCAGATACGCAGTATTTT. Encoded protein: CASSQVGLEPDTQYF.

This clonotype was seen more than once but under ten times. The chain combines TRBV13 with TRBJ1-2, with D perhaps matching TRBD1 (6 bases). V was clipped by 5 bases and J by 8 bases, with 21 bases between them. Germline CDR1 and CDR2: PRHDT and FYEKMQ (reference sequence). This CDR3 comprises 15 residues. The CDR3 coding sequence is TGTGCCAGCAGCCCACGACAGGTCCTAAGGGGAGGCTACACCTTC. It specifies CASSPRQVLRGGYTF.

The chain uses TRBV6-6 and TRBJ1-1, with 10 nucleotides matching TRBD1. The trim removed 5 bases at V and 3 bases at J, leaving 6 bases unmatched. Germline assignment: CDR1 MNHNY and CDR2 SVGAGI (reference sequence). This CDR3 comprises 15 residues. The CDR3 loop is CASSRAGTGDTEAFF. The CDR3 bases are TGTGCCAGCAGTAGAGCCGGGACAGGGGACACTGAAGCTTTCTTT.

This clonotype was counted only a few times. The chain joins TRBV6-4 to TRBJ2-3; tentative D call: TRBD2 (6 bases). Per germline, CDR1 MRHNA and CDR2 SNTAGT. The CDR3 extends over 15 amino acids. The germline V and J ends were trimmed by 4 bases and 0 bases, with 11 bases remaining between them. The CDR3: CASSVLAGSTDTQYF. DNA of the CDR3: TGTGCCAGCAGTGTTCTGGCGGGGAGCACAGATACGCAGTATTTT.

The V and J genes are TRBV3-1 and TRBJ1-2; D may be TRBD1 (5 bases). V was clipped by 4 bases and J by 4 bases, with 10 bases between them. Germline V CDR1 and CDR2: LGHDT, YNNKEL (reference sequence). CDR3 length: 13 residues. The CDR3 DNA reads TGTGCCAGCAGCCGCCGGGACTTCTATGGCTACACCTTC. This encodes CASSRRDFYGYTF.

The V call is TRBV6-7, the J call TRBJ1-4, with TRBD1 matching over 7 bases. TRBV6-7 is placed among ORFs of uncertain function. The V segment lost 6 bases and the J segment 9 bases; nucleotides outside the gene matches: 16. The CDR3 is 16 amino acids. The CDR3 region is CASSPTPTGLMKKLFF. In DNA, the CDR3 is TGTGCCAGCAGCCCCACCCCGACAGGGCTAATGAAAAAACTGTTTTTT.

The chain combines TRBV3-1 with TRBJ1-1; TRBD1 matches 7 bases. The CDR3 is made up of 17 amino acids. Germline assignment: CDR1 LGHDT and CDR2 YNNKEL (reference sequence). V lost 4 bases to trimming and J lost 0 bases; unmatched junction nucleotides: 11. The CDR3 reads CASSPYLQGRMNTEAFF. For the CDR3, the DNA is TGTGCCAGCAGCCCTTACTTACAGGGGCGGATGAACACTGAAGCTTTCTTT. The full variable domain, its missing parts supplied by reference TRBV3-1 and TRBJ1-1, is DTAVSQTPKYLVTQMGNDKSIKCEQNLGHDTMYWYKQDSKKFLKIMFSYNNKELIINETVPNRFSPKSPDKAHLNLHINSLELGDSAVYFCASSPYLQGRMNTEAFFGQGTRLTVV.

The genes are TRBV4-1 and TRBJ2-5; 9 bases are a match to TRBD1. The CDR3 covers 17 residues. Germline trimming cut 4 bases from V and 1 base from J; bases unmatched to any gene: 10. Germline V CDR1 and CDR2: MGHRA, YSYEKL. The CDR3 nucleotides are TGCGCCAGCAGCCCCATGAAGGGGACAGGGCGCCAAGAGACCCAGTACTTC. Protein product: CASSPMKGTGRQETQYF.

This clonotype was counted only a few times. The CDR3: CSARGEGANTEAFF. The CDR3 DNA is TGCAGCGCCAGAGGCGAGGGGGCGAACACTGAAGCTTTCTTT. This chain connects TRBV29-1 to TRBJ1-1; 7 bases align to TRBD1. The germline gives CDR1 SQVTM, CDR2 ANQGSEA. CDR3 length equals 14 residues. V gave up 7 bases and J gave up 1 base; unmatched junction bases: 9.